This TCR beta chain is drawn from a study of cytomegalovirus exposure and HLA in healthy donors. V was pared by 7 bases and J by 1 base, with 3 bases of the junction left unmatched. Germline CDR1 and CDR2: SNHLY and FYNNEI. The CDR3 sequence is 14 residues long. 60 Vbeta and 13 Jbeta primers were used in PCR. Original processing notes: Unique TCR beta chains totaled roughly 80 million in a later count, with roughly 10 million of them shared. Here immunoSEQ multiplex PCR was the method, and the copy in TCRdb shows in-frame clones only, minus some. V and J calls and clone size are given by that table; D and trimming were obtained from the DNA. The clone table shows about 130,000 clones, with the ten largest holding less than 2.5%. Comment on this clone: The same CDR3 is also encoded by other DNA sequences in this sample.

This clonotype originated in a woman between 55 and 75 years old in good health and CMV-seronegative. Input material: PBMCs. V is TRBV2 and J is TRBJ1-5; 8 bases match TRBD1. The CDR3: CASTRTGSNQPQHF. CDR3 DNA sequence: TGTGCCAGCACTAGGACAGGGAGCAATCAGCCCCAGCATTTT. Looking up the rest from reference TRBV2 and TRBJ1-5 gives the full variable domain: EPEVTQTPSHQVTQMGQEVILRCVPISNHLYFYWYRQILGQKVEFLVSFYNNEISEKSEIFDDQFSVERPDGSNFTLKIRSTKLEDSAMYFCASTRTGSNQPQHFGDGTRLSIL.